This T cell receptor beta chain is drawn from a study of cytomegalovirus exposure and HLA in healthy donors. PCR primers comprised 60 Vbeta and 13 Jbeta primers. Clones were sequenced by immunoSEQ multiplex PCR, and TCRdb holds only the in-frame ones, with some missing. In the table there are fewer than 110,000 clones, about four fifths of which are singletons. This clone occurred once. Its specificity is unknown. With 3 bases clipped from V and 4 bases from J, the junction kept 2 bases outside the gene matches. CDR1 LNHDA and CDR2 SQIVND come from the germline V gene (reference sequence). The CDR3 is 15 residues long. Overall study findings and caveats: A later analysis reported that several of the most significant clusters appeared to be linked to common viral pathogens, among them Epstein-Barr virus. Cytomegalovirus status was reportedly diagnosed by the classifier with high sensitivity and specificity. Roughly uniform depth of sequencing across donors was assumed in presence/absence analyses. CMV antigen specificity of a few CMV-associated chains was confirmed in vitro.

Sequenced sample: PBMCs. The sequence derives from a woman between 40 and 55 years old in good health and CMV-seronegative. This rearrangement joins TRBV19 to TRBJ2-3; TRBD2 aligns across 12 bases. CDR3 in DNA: TGTGCCAGTAGTATCTCTAGCGGGAGGGCAGATACGCAGTATTTT. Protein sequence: CASSISSGRADTQYF.